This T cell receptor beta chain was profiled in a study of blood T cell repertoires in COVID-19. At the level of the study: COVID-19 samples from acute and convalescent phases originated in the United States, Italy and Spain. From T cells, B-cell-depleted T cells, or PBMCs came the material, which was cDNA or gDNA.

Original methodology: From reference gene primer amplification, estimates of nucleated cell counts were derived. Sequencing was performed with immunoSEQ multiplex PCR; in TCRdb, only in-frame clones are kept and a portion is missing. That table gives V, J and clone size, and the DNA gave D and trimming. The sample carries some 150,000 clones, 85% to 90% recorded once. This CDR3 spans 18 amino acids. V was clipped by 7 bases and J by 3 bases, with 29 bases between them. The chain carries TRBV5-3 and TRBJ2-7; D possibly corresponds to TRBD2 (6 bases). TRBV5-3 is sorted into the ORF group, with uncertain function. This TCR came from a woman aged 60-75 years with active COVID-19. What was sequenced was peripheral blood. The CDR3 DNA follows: TGTGCCAGACACTCGGCGGGACCGACAGCCGAAGCAAACTACGAGCAGTACTTC. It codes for CARHSAGPTAEANYEQYF.